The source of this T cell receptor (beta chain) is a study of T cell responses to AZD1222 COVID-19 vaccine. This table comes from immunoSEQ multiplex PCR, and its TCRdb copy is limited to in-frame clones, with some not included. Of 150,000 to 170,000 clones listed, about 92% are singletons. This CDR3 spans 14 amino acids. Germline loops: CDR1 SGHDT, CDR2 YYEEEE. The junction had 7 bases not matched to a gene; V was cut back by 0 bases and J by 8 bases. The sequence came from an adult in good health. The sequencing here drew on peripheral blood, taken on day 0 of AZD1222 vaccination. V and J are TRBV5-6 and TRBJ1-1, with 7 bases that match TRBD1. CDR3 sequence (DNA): TGTGCCAGCAGCTTGGGGGCAGGGGGGCCCGAAGCTTTCTTT. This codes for CASSLGAGGPEAFF. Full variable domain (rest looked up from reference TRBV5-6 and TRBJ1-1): DAGVTQSPTHLIKTRGQQVTLRCSPKSGHDTVSWYQQALGQGPQFIFQYYEEEERQRGNFPDRFSGHQFPNYSSELNVNALLLGDSALYLCASSLGAGGPEAFFGQGTRLTVV.